Reported below is one TCR beta chain. There is no known antigen for this receptor. No qualities accompany the bases; no much larger clone lies one base away. This record comes from a study of cytomegalovirus exposure and HLA in healthy donors (dated by TCRdb to 2017 to 2019). Looking at the study overall: In an earlier analysis of approximately 640 of the donors, 276 Gb of sequence data and some 120 million unique TCR beta sequences from 180 million or so T cells were reported. An early release that covered roughly 600 HLA-typed donors contained approximately 300 gigabases of sequencing data and roughly 84 million unique TCR sequences. Among the roughly 430 genotyped donors, around 81% belonged to the genetic ancestry cluster associated with self-reported Caucasian donors. The aim of the study was to test whether cataloging public T cell receptors could identify signatures of past pathogen exposure. Using immunosequencing, the study profiled T cell repertoires from 550 to 750 subjects and related those repertoires to cytomegalovirus serostatus. In addition to the first cohort of approximately 650 subjects, a separate validation cohort of approximately 110 different subjects was used. The study combined high-throughput TCR immunosequencing, statistical association of individual TCRs with disease status, and machine learning to predict cytomegalovirus infection status. To study patterns of TCR occurrence, a later analysis re-analyzed previously published TCR beta repertoires from 666 donors and added high-resolution HLA genotyping. Rather than using new phenotypic data, the later analysis identified candidate immune exposures from TCR beta sequences and from how often those sequences occurred across donors. An earlier analysis of fewer than 750 of the donors used high-throughput TCR beta sequencing to judge whether each TCR beta V gene segment behaved as functional or pseudogenic. Donor age, sex, ethnicity and CMV serostatus were compiled alongside the repertoire data. A later genetic analysis took genome-wide SNP genotypes for about 55% of the roughly 670 donors and used that subset as a discovery cohort. All discovery cohort repertoires had been generated using a single sequencing platform. HLA typing covered class I and class II loci at four-digit resolution. Typing coverage varied by locus: roughly 620-640 donors for A, B, C, DRB1 and DQB1; more than 500 for DQA1; over 600 for DPA1; approximately 450 for DPB1. Roughly 5 DR-DQ haplotypes were handled as single units for association and clustering because linkage in the cohort was strong. Among roughly 400 genotyped donors of the cohort, an average of approximately 240,000 unique TCR beta nucleotide sequences was sequenced per donor, of which about 18% were non-productive. The paper as a whole reports these results and caveats: A later analysis found that TCR association rates varied across HLA loci, with DRB1 alleles showing the most associated TCRs and HLA-C alleles the fewest. In this cohort, only TCR beta chains were sequenced, and detectable features were limited by the absence of alpha or paired-chain data. Roughly uniform sequencing depth across donors was assumed in presence/absence analyses, although this assumption may not hold. The classifier was reported to diagnose cytomegalovirus status with high specificity and sensitivity in both the original cohort and the validation cohort. For the cohort, immune exposure information was limited to CMV serostatus. The study gave a list of around 170 TCR beta chains associated with cytomegalovirus. In a later analysis, HLA-associated TCR beta chains showed more clonal expansion and lower generation probabilities than non-associated chains that were equally common. Some IMGT-functional V segments, including TRBV6-2 and TRBV6-3, could not be told apart with the 87-base-pair reads, so those segments were excluded. Several of the top co-occurrence clusters appeared to be linked to parvovirus B19, influenza, CMV and Epstein-Barr virus, according to a later analysis. A cluster of highly shared sequence variants was judged likely to be a technical artifact of the sequencing pipeline. V-gene and J-gene trimming of TCR beta chains was associated with a missense DCLRE1C variant in a later genetic analysis, and the association was replicated in an independent cohort. Most TCR sequences were observed very rarely across donors, whereas some public TCRs were present in many individuals. According to the authors, the approach could potentially be generalized to other disease states and immunological phenotypes. In a later analysis, most CMV-associated TCR beta chains were found to appear HLA-restricted, with HLA associations seemingly driven largely by CMV exposure. Correlated functional status among segregating V segments might reflect linkage disequilibrium, but an unknown experimental factor could not be ruled out. Because counts were too low, more than 15 rarely observed V segments, including chromosome 9 orphons, were excluded from the earlier analysis of 587 of the donors. Because HLA typing was unavailable for some donors at each locus, only the typed subset was used in association tests. Specific HLA alleles were associated with some 15,000 TCR beta sequences at a false discovery rate of 0.05 in a later analysis. A later genetic analysis reported fewer N-insertions in productive TCRs among donors in an Asian-associated ancestry cluster than the roughly 640-donor mean. In vitro tests confirmed that a few of the cytomegalovirus-associated TCR beta chains recognize cytomegalovirus antigens. A further reported finding was that TCR beta sequences accurately predicted the HLA-A and HLA-B alleles for most subjects in the first cohort. In an earlier analysis of some 500 of the donors, most TCR beta V segments were observed in productive rearrangements about 87% or about 30% of the time, broadly matching IMGT annotations. Assigning TCR associations to individual alleles was difficult when HLA alleles, especially DR and DQ, strongly co-occurred.

Libraries were built with the immunoSEQ multiplex PCR assay. The multiplex PCR relied on a mix of 60 forward primers for TCR Vbeta segments and 13 reverse primers for TCR Jbeta segments. Amplification of the CDR3 region of rearranged TCR beta genes was performed with a multiplex PCR assay on genomic DNA. The Illumina HiSeq System was used to sequence the amplified TCR beta libraries as 87-base-pair reads. On the study's bioinformatics: A later analysis tallied approximately 87 million unique TCR beta chains across the approximately 670 repertoires, and around 9.9 million of those chains were shared by two or more donors. Raw reads were error-corrected and collapsed into unique sequences by a nearest-neighbor algorithm in which closely related sequences were merged to remove PCR and sequencing errors. V, D and J gene segments were assigned by aligning CDR3 sequences to IMGT reference sequences. For a sequence to be retained, at least a six-nucleotide match to both a V gene segment and a J gene segment was required. A rearrangement counted as productive if the CDR3 had no stop codons and remained in frame with V and J, and every other rearrangement counted as non-productive. CDR3 was defined by IMGT convention, running from the second conserved V-encoded cysteine to the conserved J-encoded phenylalanine. In an earlier analysis of approximately 590 of the donors, sequences lacking an unambiguous match to a single V gene segment were excluded. An earlier analysis of 587 of the donors called V segments functional above 56.7% productive rearrangements and segregating when the between-donor standard deviation exceeded 5%. A statistical classification framework was built to diagnose cytomegalovirus status from the catalog of TCR beta chain sequences. A later analysis assigned V and J genes by comparing TCR nucleotide sequences with IMGT/GENE-DB human TR gene sequences. A later analysis assigned CDR3 sequences and most-parsimonious VDJ recombination scenarios with the TCRdist pipeline. In a later analysis, every TCR beta chain was defined by the combination of its CDR3 amino acid sequence and its V-gene family, and reads without a unique V-gene family were dropped. In a later analysis, around 600 highly shared, low-generation-probability nucleotide sequences were removed to address suspected cross-contamination and a sequencing artifact. In a later analysis, a clonal expansion index was calculated for each public chain from normalized within-repertoire ranks of inferred template counts. In a later analysis, generation probabilities were computed with a VDJ recombination model fitted to out-of-frame rearrangements, and the resulting probabilities were checked against IGoR. A later analysis scored TCR-TCR, TCR-HLA and TCR-CMV co-occurrence with hypergeometric tests, applying a repertoire-size bias correction to TCR pairs. False discovery rates were estimated in a later analysis by permuting HLA or CMV assignments 20 times. In a later analysis, co-occurring TCRs were grouped with DBSCAN, and TCRdist sequence similarity was added when clustering was performed within HLA-allele-positive subsets. For co-occurrence clustering, repertoires with fewer than 30,000 or more than 120,000 public chains were excluded, along with several repertoires with anomalous nucleotide sharing. Not all clones reach the TCRdb copy of this immuneACCESS table, which keeps in-frame sequences only. Checked studies attribute under half of the gap to unresolved V genes and leave the rest unexplained. V and J calls and clone size are copied from that table; D and trimming were computed from the DNA. The sample contains around 130,000 clones, roughly 69% of them found a single time. Clones ranked in the top ten supply less than 3.5% of the sample.

The cohort comprised 666 healthy bone marrow donors. At the time of sampling, all cohort members were nominally healthy, though unrecorded immune exposures were likely present. CMV serostatus was recorded as positive for around 300 and negative for 352 of the 666 cohort members, whereas no CMV serostatus was recorded for the donor in question. Each donor provided a peripheral blood sample, and peripheral blood mononuclear cells were used for TCR beta sequencing. The Qiagen DNeasy Blood Extraction Kit was used to extract genomic DNA from the blood cell samples. V gives up 1 base and J gives up 4 bases, and the segment between their germline ends measures 13 bases. The germline V gene yields MGHRA for CDR1 and YSYEKL for CDR2. Measured from the cysteine to the phenylalanine, the CDR3 is 16 residues long. Just CDR3 DNA is preserved here, 48 bases in frame from base 1.

Material for sequencing was PBMCs. The rearranged segments are TRBV4-1 and TRBJ1-4, with no D gene named confidently. This clonotype originated in a human donor in good health. The CDR3: CASSQGQRDLNEKLFF. The sequence in DNA is TGCGCCAGCAGCCAAGGGCAGAGGGATCTTAATGAAAAACTGTTTTTT.